The T cell receptor (beta chain) described here comes from a study of cytomegalovirus exposure and HLA in healthy donors (dated by TCRdb to about 2017). Regarding the research as a whole: According to an earlier analysis of a few hundred of the donors, 150 million to 200 million T cells yielded roughly 100 million unique TCR beta sequences and about 300 Gb of sequence data. The T cell repertoires of around 730 subjects were profiled by immunosequencing and related to cytomegalovirus serostatus. Every discovery cohort repertoire had been produced on one sequencing platform. Across 398 genotyped donors of the cohort, an average of about 240,000 unique TCR beta nucleotide sequences per donor were sequenced, and approximately 19% of those sequences were non-productive. The aim of the study was to test whether cataloging public T cell receptors could identify signatures of past pathogen exposure. To decide whether each TCR beta V gene segment behaved as functional or pseudogenic, an earlier analysis of some 570 of the donors relied on high-throughput TCR beta sequencing. Approximately 310 gigabases of sequencing data and approximately 91 million unique TCR sequences made up an early release that covered approximately 650 HLA-typed donors. Of the roughly 390 genotyped donors, 81% fell in the genetic ancestry cluster associated with self-reported Caucasian donors. HLA typing covered class I and class II loci at four-digit resolution. Donor age, sex, ethnicity and CMV serostatus were compiled together with the repertoire data. Typing coverage varied by locus: 629-630 donors for A, B, C, DRB1 and DQB1; roughly 500 for DQA1; some 610 for DPA1; around 490 for DPB1. Besides the first cohort of around 700 subjects, a separate validation cohort made up of about 120 different subjects was used. To predict cytomegalovirus infection status, the study brought together high-throughput TCR immunosequencing, statistical association of individual TCRs with disease status, and machine learning. Because of strong linkage in the cohort, five DR-DQ haplotypes were treated as single units for association and clustering. A later analysis re-analyzed previously published TCR beta repertoires from roughly 630 donors and added high-resolution HLA genotyping to study TCR occurrence patterns. Rather than using new phenotypic data, the later analysis identified candidate immune exposures from TCR beta sequences and from how often those sequences occurred across donors. A later genetic analysis used genome-wide SNP genotypes for about 60% of the roughly 700 donors, treating that subset as a discovery cohort.

Per the germline V gene, MDHEN is the CDR1 and SYDVKM is the CDR2. CDR3 length: 11 amino acids, cysteine to phenylalanine. Of the read, only the CDR3 DNA is kept; its 33 bases are in frame from base 1. The V and J ends are trimmed by 6 bases and 7 bases, leaving 9 bases between them. The cohort was made up of approximately 670 healthy bone marrow donors. At the time of sampling, all cohort members were nominally healthy, though unrecorded immune exposures were likely present. The donor tested CMV seropositive and was one of the 289 seropositive cohort members. A peripheral blood sample was collected from each donor, and TCR beta sequencing was performed on peripheral blood mononuclear cells. Genomic DNA was extracted from the blood cell samples with the Qiagen DNeasy Blood Extraction Kit. Libraries came from the immunoSEQ multiplex PCR assay. For the multiplex PCR, a mixture combining 60 forward primers for TCR Vbeta segments and 13 reverse primers for TCR Jbeta segments was used. The CDR3 region of rearranged TCR beta genes was amplified from genomic DNA with a multiplex PCR assay. The Illumina HiSeq System was used to sequence the amplified TCR beta libraries as 87-base-pair reads. On the study's bioinformatics: In a later analysis, 77 million or so unique TCR beta chains were counted across the approximately 640 repertoires, and about 10 million of these chains were shared by at least two donors. To remove PCR and sequencing errors, raw reads were error-corrected and collapsed into unique sequences using a nearest-neighbor algorithm that merged closely related sequences. Alignment of CDR3 sequences to IMGT reference sequences was used to assign V, D and J gene segments. For a sequence to be retained, a match of at least six nucleotides was required to both a V gene segment and a J gene segment. A rearrangement counted as productive if the CDR3 had no stop codons and remained in frame with V and J, and every other rearrangement counted as non-productive. Following IMGT convention, CDR3 was defined as the stretch from the second conserved V-encoded cysteine to the conserved J-encoded phenylalanine. Sequences without an unambiguous match to a single V gene segment were excluded from the earlier analysis of 587 of the donors. In an earlier analysis of about 590 of the donors, a V segment was called functional when productive rearrangements were above 56.7%, and segregating when the standard deviation between donors exceeded 5%. A statistical classification framework was built for diagnosing cytomegalovirus status from the catalog of TCR beta chain sequences. In a later analysis, TCR nucleotide sequences were compared against IMGT/GENE-DB human TR gene sequences so that V and J genes could be assigned. The TCRdist pipeline was used in a later analysis to assign CDR3 sequences and most-parsimonious VDJ recombination scenarios. In a later analysis, each TCR beta chain was defined by its CDR3 amino acid sequence together with its V-gene family, and reads lacking a unique V-gene family were excluded. In a later analysis, fewer than 600 highly shared, low-generation-probability nucleotide sequences were removed to address suspected cross-contamination and a sequencing artifact. A later analysis calculated a clonal expansion index for each public chain from normalized within-repertoire ranks of inferred template counts. In a later analysis, generation probabilities were computed using a VDJ recombination model fitted to out-of-frame rearrangements, and the results were checked against IGoR. A later analysis scored TCR-TCR, TCR-HLA and TCR-CMV co-occurrence with hypergeometric tests, applying a repertoire-size bias correction to TCR pairs. False discovery rates were estimated in a later analysis by permuting HLA or CMV assignments 20 times. In a later analysis, co-occurring TCRs were grouped using DBSCAN, with TCRdist sequence similarity added in when clustering inside HLA-allele-positive subsets. Repertoires with fewer than 30,000 or more than 120,000 public chains, plus five repertoires with anomalous nucleotide sharing, were excluded from co-occurrence clustering. What TCRdb holds here is the immuneACCESS table cut down to in-frame rearrangements. Part of the clones is not present; checked against another copy, under half of the missing clones reflect an unresolved V gene, and the others are unexplained. V, J and clone size were drawn from that table, and D and trimming were deduced from the DNA. Within this sample are roughly 90,000 clones, with 82% of them counted one time only. In total, the top ten clones hold roughly 3.4% of the sample.

What the work shows at the level of the full study, not this receptor alone: Only TCR beta chains were sequenced in this cohort, and the absence of alpha or paired-chain data limited detectable features. Because the 87-base-pair reads could not distinguish some IMGT-functional V segments, including TRBV6-2 and TRBV6-3, those segments were excluded. Correlated functional status among segregating V segments might be attributable to linkage disequilibrium, but an unknown experimental factor could not be ruled out. A later analysis found that most CMV-associated TCR beta chains appeared HLA-restricted, with HLA associations seemingly driven largely by CMV exposure. Most TCR sequences were observed very rarely across donors, whereas some public TCRs were present in many individuals. Cytomegalovirus status was reported to be diagnosed by the classifier with high specificity and sensitivity in both the original and validation cohorts. According to a later genetic analysis, donors in an Asian-associated ancestry cluster had fewer N-insertions in productive TCRs than the roughly 670-donor mean. A later analysis found that TCR association rates varied across HLA loci, with DRB1 alleles showing the most associated TCRs and HLA-C alleles the fewest. For the cohort, immune exposure information was limited to CMV serostatus. HLA typing was unavailable for some donors at each locus, so association tests used only the typed subset. In the study, 164 TCR beta chains were listed as associated with cytomegalovirus. Sequencing depth was assumed to be roughly uniform across donors in the presence/absence analyses, though that assumption may not hold. A later genetic analysis associated a missense DCLRE1C variant with V-gene and J-gene trimming of TCR beta chains, and an independent cohort replicated the association. Three of the identified cytomegalovirus-associated TCR beta chains were confirmed in vitro to be specific for cytomegalovirus antigens. The authors suggested that the approach could potentially be extended to other disease states and immunological phenotypes. A further reported finding was that TCR beta sequences accurately predicted the HLA-A and HLA-B alleles for most subjects in the first cohort. Broadly in line with IMGT annotations, most TCR beta V segments showed up in productive rearrangements about 90% or about 30% of the time in an earlier analysis of approximately 600 of the donors. In a later analysis, several top co-occurrence clusters were reported to appear linked to parvovirus B19, influenza, CMV and Epstein-Barr virus. When HLA alleles, especially DR and DQ, strongly co-occurred, TCR associations were difficult to assign to individual alleles. In a later analysis, HLA-associated TCR beta chains were found to be more clonally expanded and to have lower generation probabilities than equally common non-associated chains. Because counts were too low, fewer than 20 rarely observed V segments, including chromosome 9 orphons, were excluded from the earlier analysis of about 500 of the donors. At a false discovery rate of 0.05, a later analysis linked about 17,000 TCR beta sequences to specific HLA alleles. The sequencing pipeline was judged likely to have produced a cluster of highly shared sequence variants as a technical artifact.

Of note for this clone: No cognate antigen has been identified for it. Nothing much larger sits one base from this clone, and base qualities are not available.

The source material was PBMCs. The TCR originated in a man aged 25-45 years in good health and CMV-seropositive. The V and J genes are TRBV28 and TRBJ1-2; the D segment cannot be called with confidence. The CDR3 is CASRLKSGYTF. The nucleotides read TGTGCCAGCAGACTCAAAAGTGGCTACACCTTC.